Listed here are 9 T cell receptor beta chains from one sample, sequenced in a study of cytotoxic CD8 clonotypes in ibrutinib-treated CLL. Sequenced by immunoSEQ multiplex PCR; TCRdb stores in-frame clones only, minus some. The sample has a few hundred thousand clones, roughly 67% seen once. The input for sequencing was PBMCs, taken after 36 months of ibrutinib treatment. These receptors originate from a human donor with chronic lymphocytic leukemia.

The V gene is TRBV25-1, the J gene TRBJ1-1; maybe TRBD1 (6 bases). With 6 bases removed from V and 0 bases from J, the gap between germline ends came to 11 bases. The CDR3 totals 14 residues. Germline loops: CDR1 MGHDK, CDR2 SYGVNS. The CDR3 DNA reads as TGTGCCAGCAGACTGACAGGAGTGAACACTGAAGCTTTCTTT. Its protein is CASRLTGVNTEAFF.

This clone has a handful of counts. The chain joins TRBV19 to TRBJ2-2; 7 bases line up with TRBD1. The germline V gene has CDR1 LNHDA and CDR2 SQIVND (reference sequence). J gave up 7 bases and V 5 bases, and 7 bases lay outside the gene matches. The CDR3 is made up of 14 amino acids. This CDR3 reads CASSPTGAGGELFF. The CDR3 nucleotides read TGTGCCAGTAGTCCAACAGGGGCAGGCGGGGAGCTGTTTTTT.

The gene calls are TRBV18 and TRBJ1-1, with D perhaps TRBD1 (5 bases). Trimming left V 0 bases short and J 3 bases short, with 14 bases between. The CDR3 runs 16 residues. The germline CDR1 and CDR2 sequences are KGHSH and LQKENI. CDR3 sequence (DNA): TGTGCCAGCTCACCACCGGCGGGGCGGATGGACACTGAAGCTTTCTTT. This encodes CASSPPAGRMDTEAFF.

The J gene is TRBJ2-7, the V gene TRBV11-3; no definite D call. CDR3 length: 11 residues. Trimming removed 5 bases from V and 6 bases from J, with 8 bases in between. CDR1 SGHNT and CDR2 YENEEA come from the germline V gene. The CDR3 DNA sequence: TGTGCCAGCAGCCTAGTAAGCGAGCAGTACTTC. This codes for CASSLVSEQYF. Using reference TRBV11-3 and TRBJ2-7 for the parts outside the CDR3, the full variable domain is EAGVVQSPRYKIIEKKQPVAFWCNPISGHNTLYWYLQNLGQGPELLIRYENEEAVDDSQLPKDRFSAERLKGVDSTLKIQPAELGDSAVYLCASSLVSEQYFGPGTRLTVT.

The chain employs TRBV5-1 and TRBJ2-5; TRBD2 matches 9 bases. The DNA end is more similar to TRBJ2-7, so the J call may be wrong. Germline V gene data show CDR1 as SGHRS and CDR2 as YFSETQ. The CDR3 totals 15 residues. The CDR3 coding sequence is TGCGCCAGCAGCTTAGCGGGAGGCCCTGGTTACGAGCAGTACTTC. Translated, it gives CASSLAGGPGYEQYF.

This clone was counted a few times. The rearrangement links TRBV7-9 to TRBJ2-3, with TRBD1 matching 9 bases. V lost 2 bases to trimming and J lost 9 bases; unmatched junction nucleotides: 6. Germline lookup yields CDR1 SEHNR and CDR2 FQNEAQ (reference sequence). This CDR3 has 14 residues. The CDR3: CASSLQQGADTQYF. CDR3 DNA: TGTGCCAGCAGCTTACAACAGGGGGCCGACACGCAGTATTTT.

This clone was counted only a few times. The chain has TRBV6-5 and TRBJ2-1, with a weak D call TRBD2 (7 bases). Germline lookup yields CDR1 MNHEY and CDR2 SVGAGI. The CDR3 contains 15 residues. V was pared by 5 bases and J by 7 bases, with 18 bases between. CDR3 coding DNA: TGTGCCAGCAGTCGCGGAGGGGGGGCTGGGAATGAGCAGTTCTTC. It is translated as CASSRGGGAGNEQFF.

Concerning this clone itself: Just one base apart from a much larger clone, this may be a read error. The genes are TRBV9 and TRBJ2-3; D unresolved. Trimming took off 0 bases at V and 0 bases at J, with 2 bases between the two ends. Germline loops: CDR1 SGDLS, CDR2 YYNGEE. The CDR3 consists of 13 residues. The CDR3 reads CASSVESTDTQYF. The CDR3, as DNA: TGTGCCAGCAGCGTAGAGAGCACAGATACGCAGTATTTT.

This clone was recorded only once. The V call is TRBV19, the J call TRBJ2-7, with D possibly TRBD2 on 6 matching bases. This CDR3 comprises 15 residues. Trimming stripped 1 base from V and 2 bases from J, with 12 bases between. Germline V gives CDR1 LNHDA, CDR2 SQIVND (reference sequence). CDR3 DNA: TGTGCCAGTAGTATAGCCCCGGAGGGCACCTACGAGCAGTACTTC. It codes for CASSIAPEGTYEQYF.